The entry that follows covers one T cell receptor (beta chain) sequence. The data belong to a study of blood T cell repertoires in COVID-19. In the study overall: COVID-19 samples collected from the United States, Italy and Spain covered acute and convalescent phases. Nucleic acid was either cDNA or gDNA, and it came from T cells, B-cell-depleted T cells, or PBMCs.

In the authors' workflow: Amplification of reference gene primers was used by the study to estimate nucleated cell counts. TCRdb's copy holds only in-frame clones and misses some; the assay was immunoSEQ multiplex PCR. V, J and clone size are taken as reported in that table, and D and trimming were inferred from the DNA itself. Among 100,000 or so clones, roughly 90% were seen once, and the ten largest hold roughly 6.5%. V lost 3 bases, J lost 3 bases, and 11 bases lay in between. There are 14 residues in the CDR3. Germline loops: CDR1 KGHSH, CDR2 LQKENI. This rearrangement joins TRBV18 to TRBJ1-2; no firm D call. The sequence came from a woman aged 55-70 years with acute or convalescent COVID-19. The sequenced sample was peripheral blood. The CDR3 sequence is CASSPAGFDYGYTF. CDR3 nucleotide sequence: TGTGCCAGCTCACCTGCGGGATTCGACTATGGCTACACCTTC.